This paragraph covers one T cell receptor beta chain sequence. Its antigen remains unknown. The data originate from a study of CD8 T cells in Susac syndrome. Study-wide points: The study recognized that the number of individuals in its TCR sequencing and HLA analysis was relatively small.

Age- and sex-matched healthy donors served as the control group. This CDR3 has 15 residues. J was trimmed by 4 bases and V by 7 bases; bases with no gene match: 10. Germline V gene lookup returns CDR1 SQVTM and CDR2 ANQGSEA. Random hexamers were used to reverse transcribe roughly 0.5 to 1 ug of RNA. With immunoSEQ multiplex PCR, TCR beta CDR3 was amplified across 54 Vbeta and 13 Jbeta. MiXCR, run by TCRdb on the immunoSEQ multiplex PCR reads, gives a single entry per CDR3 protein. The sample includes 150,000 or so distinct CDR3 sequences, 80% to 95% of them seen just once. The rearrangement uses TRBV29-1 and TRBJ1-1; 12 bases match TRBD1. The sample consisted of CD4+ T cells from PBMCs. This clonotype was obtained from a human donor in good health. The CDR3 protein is CSAGTGGALSTEAFF. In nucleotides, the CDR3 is TGCAGCGCCGGGACAGGGGGCGCCCTGAGCACTGAAGCTTTCTTT.